The 12 T cell receptor beta chains below all came from one sample that was sequenced in a study of beta chain features in type 1 diabetes. cDNA synthesis used the whole RNA isolate, giving expressed TCRB sequences. TCRdb keeps only in-frame clones here, not all; method: immunoSEQ multiplex PCR. The table includes about 130,000 clones, 7% to 10% detected once. Sequenced: central memory CD4+ T cells from blood. All receptors come from a man aged 18 to 30 in good health.

This clone showed up many times. The chain uses TRBV30 and TRBJ2-4; D is possibly TRBD2 (6 bases). V was clipped by 2 bases and J by 8 bases, with 25 bases between them. Germline V gene lookup returns CDR1 GTSNPN and CDR2 SVGIG (reference sequence). The CDR3 runs to 17 residues. The CDR3 DNA reads as TGTGCCTGGAGTCGGGCGGCGGGGCGCCTGAAGGGAGACATTCAGTACTTC. As protein: CAWSRAAGRLKGDIQYF.

Only a few counts were recorded for this clone. The V and J genes are TRBV19 and TRBJ2-6; D may be TRBD1 (6 bases). Trimming stripped 6 bases from V and 2 bases from J, with 8 bases between. CDR1 is LNHDA, CDR2 SQIVND, per germline (reference sequence). CDR3 length: 14 amino acids. Here the CDR3 reads CASRYRAGANVLTF. DNA of the CDR3: TGTGCCAGTAGATACAGGGCTGGGGCCAACGTCCTGACTTTC.

Worth noting for this clone: The junction departs from the called germline gene at one end, perhaps through a read error. This sample includes further DNA sequences coding for the same CDR3. The chain combines TRBV7-2 with TRBJ2-7, with 10 bases aligning to TRBD1. The CDR3 consists of 15 residues. Per the germline V gene, CDR1 is SGHTA and CDR2 is FQGNSA. DNA of the CDR3: TGCGCCAGCAGCTTAGCGGGACAGGGGTCCTACGAGCAGTACTTC. Residues: CASSLAGQGSYEQYF.

This CDR3 is CASTHRVPQETQYF. CDR3 DNA sequence: TGTGCCAGCACACACAGGGTGCCCCAAGAGACCCAGTACTTC. The V gene is TRBV11-1, the J gene TRBJ2-5; D is possibly TRBD1 (6 bases). CDR3 size: 14 residues. Trimming removed 7 bases from V and 1 base from J, with 13 bases in between. Germline loops: CDR1 SGHAT, CDR2 FQDESV (reference sequence).

There are a few counts of this clone. This sequence joins TRBV4-2 and TRBJ2-5; the match to TRBD2 covers 10 bases. CDR1 and CDR2 from the germline V gene are LGHNA and YNFKEQ. Losses at the gene ends were 3 bases for V and 4 bases for J; bases not matched to a gene: 17. The CDR3 is 19 amino acids. CDR3 region: CASSHIMNSGGTPPETQYF. CDR3 bases: TGTGCCAGCAGCCACATAATGAATAGCGGGGGGACGCCCCCAGAGACCCAGTACTTC.

The J gene is TRBJ2-1, the V gene TRBV7-2; D gene uncertain. The CDR3 has 14 residues. Trimming removed 5 bases from V and 7 bases from J, with 15 bases in between. Germline loops: CDR1 SGHTA, CDR2 FQGNSA. CDR3 protein: CASSPRAAPNEQFF. The CDR3 bases are TGTGCCAGCAGCCCTCGTGCGGCTCCGAATGAGCAGTTCTTC.

On this clone: Germline and junction disagree at one end, which may indicate a read error. CDR3 bases: TGTGCCAGCAGTTACTTCCCGGGACAGGGTTCACCCCTCCACTTT. Protein: CASSYFPGQGSPLHF. This chain connects TRBV10-3 to TRBJ1-6; 9 nucleotides match TRBD1. Germline V lookup: CDR1 ENHRY, CDR2 SYGVKD. CDR3 length: 15 amino acids.

The sample holds a few counts of this clone. This chain links TRBV27 with TRBJ2-1; perhaps TRBD1 as D (5 bases). CDR3 length: 12 amino acids. From germline, CDR1 is MNHEY and CDR2 SMNVEV (reference sequence). Deletions cut 6 bases from V and 8 bases from J, with 11 bases between. CDR3 residues: CASRGRVYEQFF. The CDR3, as DNA: TGTGCCAGCAGGGGCAGGGTATATGAGCAGTTCTTC.

This clone has a handful of counts. V and J are TRBV7-9 and TRBJ1-6, with D unclear. Germline V gene data show CDR1 as SEHNR and CDR2 as FQNEAQ (reference sequence). There are 15 residues in the CDR3. Trimming took 3 bases from V and 10 from J, leaving 16 bases between them. CDR3 sequence: CASSFAHPEGSPLHF. The CDR3 nucleotides are TGTGCCAGCAGCTTCGCCCATCCTGAGGGATCACCCCTCCACTTT.

This chain uses TRBV4-1 with TRBJ2-7; 7 bases are a match to TRBD1. J was trimmed by 2 bases and V by 6 bases; bases with no gene match: 7. The CDR3 consists of 14 residues. CDR1 and CDR2 from the germline V gene are MGHRA and YSYEKL. The CDR3 loop reads CASSRDQGAYEQYF. The CDR3 coding sequence is TGCGCCAGCAGTCGAGACCAGGGGGCCTACGAGCAGTACTTC.

This clone was seen a few times. This chain joins TRBV4-3 and TRBJ2-7; D is perhaps TRBD1 (6 bases). Germline V lookup: CDR1 LGHNA, CDR2 YSLEER. Deletions cut 0 bases from V and 0 bases from J, with 15 bases between. CDR3 length: 17 amino acids. The CDR3 coding sequence is TGCGCCAGCAGCCAAGAATCAGGGGTTATATCCTCCTACGAGCAGTACTTC. Amino acids: CASSQESGVISSYEQYF.

The sample holds many counts of this clone. V usage is TRBV5-1 and J usage is TRBJ2-1, with 12 bases identical to TRBD2. V was clipped by 3 bases and J by 10 bases; unmatched bases: 8. The CDR3 contains 15 residues. The germline V gene has CDR1 SGHRS and CDR2 YFSETQ. The CDR3 DNA follows: TGCGCCAGCAGCTATCTAGCGGGGGGGCCTGGGGAGCAGTTCTTC. Protein: CASSYLAGGPGEQFF.